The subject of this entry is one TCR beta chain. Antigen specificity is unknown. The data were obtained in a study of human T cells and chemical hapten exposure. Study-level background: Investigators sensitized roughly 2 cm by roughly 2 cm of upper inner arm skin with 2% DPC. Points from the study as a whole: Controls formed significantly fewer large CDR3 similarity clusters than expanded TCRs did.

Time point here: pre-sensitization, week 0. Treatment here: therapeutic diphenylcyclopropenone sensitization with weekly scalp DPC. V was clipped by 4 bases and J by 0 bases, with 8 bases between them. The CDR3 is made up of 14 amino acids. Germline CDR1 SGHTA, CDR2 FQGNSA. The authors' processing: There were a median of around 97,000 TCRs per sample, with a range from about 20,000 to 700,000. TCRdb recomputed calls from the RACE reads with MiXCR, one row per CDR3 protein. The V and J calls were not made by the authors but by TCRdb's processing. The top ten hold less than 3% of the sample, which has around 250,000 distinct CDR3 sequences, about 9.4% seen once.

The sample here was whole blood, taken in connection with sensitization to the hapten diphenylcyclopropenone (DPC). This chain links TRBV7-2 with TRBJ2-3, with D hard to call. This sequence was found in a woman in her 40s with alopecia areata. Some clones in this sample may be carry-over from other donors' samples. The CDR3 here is CASSSDWSTDTQYF. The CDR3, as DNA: TGTGCCAGCAGCTCCGACTGGAGCACAGATACGCAGTATTTT.